The text below deals with one T cell receptor (beta chain). Its specificity is unknown. The study made its TRB cDNA libraries by 5' RACE, adding UMI labels. From its re-call of the 5' RACE reads, TCRdb lists each CDR3 protein once, without DNA. This table lists approximately 88,000 distinct CDR3 sequences. This record belongs to a study of CXCR3-negative and CXCR3-positive naive CD8 T cells. Whole-study results and caveats: TRB CDR3s of CXCR3-positive naive cells were more hydrophobic than those of CXCR3-negative naive cells.

This clonotype was sampled from a human donor in good health. Some clones in this sample may be carry-over from other donors' samples. The sequencing input was naive CXCR3- CD8+ T cells from blood. Subset given: CD45RO-CCR7+CD27+CD95- naive CD8+ T cells lacking CXCR3 (TNR3-).

CDR3 protein: CSVPGQETYEQYF. The genes are TRBV29-1 and TRBJ2-7; TCRdb's D call, TRBD1, is unchecked because there is no DNA. The CDR3 sequence is 13 residues long. CDR1 is SQVTM and CDR2 is ANQGSEA in the germline V gene.